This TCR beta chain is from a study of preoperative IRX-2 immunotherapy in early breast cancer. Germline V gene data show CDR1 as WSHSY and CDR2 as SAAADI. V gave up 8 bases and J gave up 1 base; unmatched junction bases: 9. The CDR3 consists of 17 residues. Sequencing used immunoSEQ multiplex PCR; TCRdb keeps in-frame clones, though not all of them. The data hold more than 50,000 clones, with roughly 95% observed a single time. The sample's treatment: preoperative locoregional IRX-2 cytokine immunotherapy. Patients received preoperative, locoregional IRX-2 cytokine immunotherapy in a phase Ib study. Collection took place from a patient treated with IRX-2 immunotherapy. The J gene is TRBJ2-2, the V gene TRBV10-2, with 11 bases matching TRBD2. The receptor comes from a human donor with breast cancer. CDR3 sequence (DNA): TGCGCCAGCGCTCCCAACACTAGCGGGGGGAACACCGGGGAGCTGTTTTTT. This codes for CASAPNTSGGNTGELFF.